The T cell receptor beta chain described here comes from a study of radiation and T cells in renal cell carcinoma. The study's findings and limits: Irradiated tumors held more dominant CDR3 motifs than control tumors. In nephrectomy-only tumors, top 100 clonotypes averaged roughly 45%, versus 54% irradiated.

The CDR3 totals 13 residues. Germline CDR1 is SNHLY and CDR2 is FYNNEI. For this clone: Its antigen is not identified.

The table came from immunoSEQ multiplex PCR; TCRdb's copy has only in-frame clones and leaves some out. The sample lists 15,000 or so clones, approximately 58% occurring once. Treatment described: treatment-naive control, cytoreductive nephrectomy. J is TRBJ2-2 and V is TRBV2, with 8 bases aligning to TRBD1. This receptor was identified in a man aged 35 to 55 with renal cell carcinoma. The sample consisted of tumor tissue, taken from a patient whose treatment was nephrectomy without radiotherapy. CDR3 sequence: CAGQGQGTGELFF. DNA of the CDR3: TGTGCTGGACAGGGCCAGGGCACCGGGGAGCTGTTTTTT.